The following is a T cell receptor beta chain sequence with its context. This specimen comes from a study of blood T cell repertoires in COVID-19. Some clones are missing from TCRdb's copy, which holds only in-frame ones; the method was immunoSEQ multiplex PCR. This table holds 130,000 to 150,000 clones, 88% found once. The source of this sequence is a man in his 70s with acute or convalescent COVID-19. Sequenced: peripheral blood.

The DNA of the CDR3 is TGTGCCTGGAGGAACAGGGTAATGAACACTGAAGCTTTCTTT. This codes for CAWRNRVMNTEAFF. The chain employs TRBV30 and TRBJ1-1; the D gene is possibly TRBD1 (6 bases). The CDR3 runs 14 residues. Trimming left V 3 bases short and J 0 bases short, with 11 bases between. CDR1 is GTSNPN and CDR2 is SVGIG in the germline V gene (reference sequence).